The present T cell receptor (beta chain) was sequenced within a study of blood T cell repertoires in COVID-19. Across the whole study: Both acute and convalescent COVID-19 samples were obtained from the United States, Italy and Spain. T cells, B-cell-depleted T cells, or PBMCs provided the cDNA or gDNA that served as material.

Methods used by the authors: Reference gene primer amplification gave nucleated cell count estimates. The assay was immunoSEQ multiplex PCR, and TCRdb's table has in-frame clones only and misses some. Clone size and the V and J calls come from that table; the DNA yielded D and trimming. This table has about 60,000 clones, about 88% appearing once. CDR3 length: 15 amino acids. Germline V gene lookup returns CDR1 KGHSH and CDR2 LQKENI. Trimming took off 3 bases at V and 4 bases at J, with 14 bases between the two ends. The TCR originated in a man aged 65 to 85 with acute or convalescent COVID-19. Sequences were obtained from peripheral blood. The V call is TRBV18, the J call TRBJ2-3, with a weak D call TRBD2 (7 bases). The CDR3 DNA reads TGTGCCAGCTCACCTCTGGGGGGGCGCGCAGATACGCAGTATTTT. Translated, it gives CASSPLGGRADTQYF.